The 11 T cell receptor beta chains below come from one sample, sequenced in a study of cytomegalovirus exposure and HLA in healthy donors. With 60 Vbeta and 13 Jbeta primers, the PCR was carried out. Data came from immunoSEQ multiplex PCR; TCRdb stores just in-frame clones and leaves some out. Of roughly 180,000 clones listed, 84% are singletons. The sequenced sample consisted of PBMCs. These receptors all come from a girl between 2 and 10 years old in good health and CMV-seropositive.

The V gene is TRBV9, the J gene TRBJ2-7, with 9 bases aligning to TRBD2. Losses at the gene ends were 0 bases for V and 0 bases for J; bases not matched to a gene: 4. Per germline, CDR1 SGDLS and CDR2 YYNGEE. CDR3 length: 16 amino acids. The CDR3 here is CASSVGLAGHSYEQYF. CDR3 bases: TGTGCCAGCAGCGTAGGGCTAGCGGGGCACTCCTACGAGCAGTACTTC.

The chain recombines TRBV13 with TRBJ2-1; D perhaps matches TRBD2 (6 bases). Germline V CDR1 and CDR2: PRHDT, FYEKMQ (reference sequence). The length of the CDR3 is 15 residues. V gave up 1 base and J gave up 0 bases, with 7 bases separating them. The CDR3 bases are TGTGCCAGCAGCTTAGCCGGGAGCTCCTACAATGAGCAGTTCTTC. It encodes CASSLAGSSYNEQFF.

This clone was observed a single time. The chain employs TRBV2 and TRBJ1-1; TRBD1 is a possible D gene (6 bases). This CDR3 contains 13 residues. V was pared by 6 bases and J by 0 bases, with 8 bases between. Germline CDR1 and CDR2: SNHLY and FYNNEI. The CDR3 region has the DNA TGTGCCAGCAGGGGGGGGCTGAACACTGAAGCTTTCTTT. Encoded protein: CASRGGLNTEAFF.

The chain recombines TRBV4-1 with TRBJ1-5; 8 bases match TRBD1. The V gene's germline CDR1 is MGHRA and CDR2 YSYEKL. Trimming took 4 bases from V and 2 from J; bases not matched to a gene: 7. CDR3 length equals 16 residues. The CDR3: CASSREQGGGNQPQHF. CDR3 nucleotide sequence: TGCGCCAGCAGCCGAGAACAGGGGGGAGGCAATCAGCCCCAGCATTTT.

The chain employs TRBV29-1 and TRBJ1-2; TRBD1 is a possible D gene (5 bases). There are 16 residues in the CDR3. Trimming pared 2 bases from V and 0 bases from J, leaving 16 bases between. Germline loops: CDR1 SQVTM, CDR2 ANQGSEA. The CDR3 DNA reads TGCAGCGTTGAAATTTTGTCGGGACTAACTAACTATGGCTACACCTTC. Amino acids: CSVEILSGLTNYGYTF.

V usage is TRBV6-5 and J usage is TRBJ2-3; a possible D gene is TRBD1 (7 bases). The CDR3 totals 14 residues. The V gene lost 6 bases and the J gene lost 3 bases, with 13 bases spanning the gap. Germline V gives CDR1 MNHEY, CDR2 SVGAGI. CDR3 loop: CASSQQGRTDTQYF. CDR3 nucleotides: TGTGCCAGCAGCCAACAGGGGAGGACAGATACGCAGTATTTT.

This chain uses TRBV27 with TRBJ2-5; 10 bases are a match to TRBD2. CDR1 is MNHEY, CDR2 SMNVEV, per germline (reference sequence). Unmatched junction bases numbered 4, after V lost 2 bases and J lost 1 base. The CDR3 has 16 residues. The CDR3 sequence is CASSLSSGGFQETQYF. The CDR3 nucleotides are TGTGCCAGCAGTTTAAGTAGCGGGGGGTTCCAAGAGACCCAGTACTTC.

The chain employs TRBV19 and TRBJ1-1, with 9 bases lining up with TRBD1. V lost 5 bases, J lost 0 bases, and 4 bases stayed unmatched. The CDR3 consists of 15 residues. CDR1 and CDR2 from the germline V gene are LNHDA and SQIVND (reference sequence). The chain's CDR3 is CASSAGTGMNTEAFF. CDR3 bases: TGTGCCAGTAGTGCCGGGACAGGGATGAACACTGAAGCTTTCTTT. The full variable domain, its missing parts supplied by reference TRBV19 and TRBJ1-1, is DGGITQSPKYLFRKEGQNVTLSCEQNLNHDAMYWYRQDPGQGLRLIYYSQIVNDFQKGDIAEGYSVSREKKESFPLTVTSAQKNPTAFYLCASSAGTGMNTEAFFGQGTRLTVV.

The genes are TRBV18 and TRBJ1-6, with 7 bases fitting TRBD1. The CDR3 has 14 amino acids. Germline V lookup: CDR1 KGHSH, CDR2 LQKENI. V shed 3 bases, J shed 4 bases, and the junction held 0 bases outside the gene matches. CDR3 in amino acids: CASSPGQYNSPLHF. CDR3 DNA: TGTGCCAGCTCACCGGGACAGTATAATTCACCCCTCCACTTT.

The chain uses TRBV4-1 and TRBJ2-7, with D possibly TRBD2 on 5 matching bases. The CDR3 totals 15 residues. Trimming stripped 1 base from V and 2 bases from J, with 12 bases between. Per germline, CDR1 MGHRA and CDR2 YSYEKL. The CDR3 protein is CASSQVTGSAYEQYF. Written as DNA, the CDR3 is TGCGCCAGCAGCCAAGTTACGGGGAGTGCCTACGAGCAGTACTTC.

The V and J genes are TRBV30 and TRBJ1-2; 11 bases are a match to TRBD1. Trimming at V came to 6 bases and at J to 6 bases, leaving 6 bases not matched to a gene. The CDR3 has 13 amino acids. CDR1 is GTSNPN, CDR2 SVGIG, per germline (reference sequence). CDR3 sequence: CACVRDRGNGYTF. CDR3 DNA: TGTGCCTGCGTCCGGGACAGGGGGAATGGCTACACCTTC.